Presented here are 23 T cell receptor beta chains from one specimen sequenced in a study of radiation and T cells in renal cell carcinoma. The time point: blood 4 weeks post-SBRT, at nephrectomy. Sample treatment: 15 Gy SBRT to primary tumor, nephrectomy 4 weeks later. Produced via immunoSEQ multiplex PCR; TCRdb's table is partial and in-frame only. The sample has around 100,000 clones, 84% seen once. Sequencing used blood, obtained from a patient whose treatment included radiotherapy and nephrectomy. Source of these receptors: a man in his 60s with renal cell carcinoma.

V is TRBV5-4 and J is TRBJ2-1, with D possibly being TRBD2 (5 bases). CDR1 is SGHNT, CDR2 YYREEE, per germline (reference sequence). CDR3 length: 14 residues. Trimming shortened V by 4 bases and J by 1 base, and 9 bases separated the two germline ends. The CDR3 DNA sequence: TGTGCCAGCAGCGCCAGCGGATCCTACAATGAGCAGTTCTTC. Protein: CASSASGSYNEQFF.

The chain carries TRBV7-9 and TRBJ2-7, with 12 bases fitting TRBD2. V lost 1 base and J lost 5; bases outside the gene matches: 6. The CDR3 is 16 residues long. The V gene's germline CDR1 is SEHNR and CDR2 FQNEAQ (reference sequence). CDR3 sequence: CASSLDGLAGIHEQYF. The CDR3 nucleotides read TGTGCCAGCAGCTTAGATGGACTAGCGGGAATTCACGAGCAGTACTTC.

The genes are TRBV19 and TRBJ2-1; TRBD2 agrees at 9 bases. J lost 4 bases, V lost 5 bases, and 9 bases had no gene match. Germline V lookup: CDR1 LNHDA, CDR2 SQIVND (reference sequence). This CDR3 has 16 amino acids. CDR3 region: CASSPGTSKNYNEQFF. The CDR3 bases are TGTGCCAGTAGTCCGGGGACTAGCAAGAATTACAATGAGCAGTTCTTC.

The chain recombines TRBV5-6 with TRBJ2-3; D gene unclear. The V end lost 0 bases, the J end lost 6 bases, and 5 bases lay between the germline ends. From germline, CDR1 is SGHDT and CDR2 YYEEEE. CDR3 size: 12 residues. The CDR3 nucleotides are TGTGCCAGCAGCTTGGAGGCGGATACGCAGTATTTT. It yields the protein CASSLEADTQYF.

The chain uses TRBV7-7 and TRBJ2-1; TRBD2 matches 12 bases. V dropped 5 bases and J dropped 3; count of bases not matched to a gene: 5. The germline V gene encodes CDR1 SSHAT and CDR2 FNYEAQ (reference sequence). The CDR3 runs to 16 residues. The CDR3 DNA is TGTGCCAGCAGCACAGGACTAGCGGGAAGCTACAATGAGCAGTTCTTC. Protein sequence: CASSTGLAGSYNEQFF. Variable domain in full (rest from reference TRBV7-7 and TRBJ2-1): GAGVSQSPRYKVTKRGQDVTLRCDPISSHATLYWYQQALGQGPEFLTYFNYEAQPDKSGLPSDRFSAERPEGSISTLTIQRTEQRDSAMYRCASSTGLAGSYNEQFFGPGTRLTVL.

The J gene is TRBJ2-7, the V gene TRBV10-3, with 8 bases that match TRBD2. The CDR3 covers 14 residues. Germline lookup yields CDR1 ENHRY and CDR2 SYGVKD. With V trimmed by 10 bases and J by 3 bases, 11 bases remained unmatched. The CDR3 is CATGVSGTNYEQYF. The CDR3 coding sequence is TGTGCCACAGGGGTTAGCGGGACCAACTACGAGCAGTACTTC.

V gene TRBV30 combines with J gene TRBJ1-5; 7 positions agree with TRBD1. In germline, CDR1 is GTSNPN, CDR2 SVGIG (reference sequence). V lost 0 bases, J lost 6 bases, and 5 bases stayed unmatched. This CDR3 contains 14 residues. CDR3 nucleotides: TGTGCCTGGAGTGTGAACAGGGGTGGTCAGCCCCAGCATTTT. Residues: CAWSVNRGGQPQHF.

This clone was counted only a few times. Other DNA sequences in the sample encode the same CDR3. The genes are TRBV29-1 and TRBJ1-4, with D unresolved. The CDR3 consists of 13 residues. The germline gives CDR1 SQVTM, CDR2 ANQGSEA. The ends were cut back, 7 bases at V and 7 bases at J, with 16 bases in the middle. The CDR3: CSGGSAAGEKLFF. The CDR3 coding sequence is TGCAGCGGGGGTTCTGCGGCAGGTGAAAAACTGTTTTTT.

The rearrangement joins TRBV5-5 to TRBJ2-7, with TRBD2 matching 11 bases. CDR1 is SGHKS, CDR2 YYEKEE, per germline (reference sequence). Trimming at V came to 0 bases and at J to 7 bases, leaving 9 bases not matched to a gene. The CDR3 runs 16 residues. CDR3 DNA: TGTGCCAGCAGCTTGGGGTACACTAGCGGGAGTCAAGAGCAGTACTTC. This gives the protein CASSLGYTSGSQEQYF.

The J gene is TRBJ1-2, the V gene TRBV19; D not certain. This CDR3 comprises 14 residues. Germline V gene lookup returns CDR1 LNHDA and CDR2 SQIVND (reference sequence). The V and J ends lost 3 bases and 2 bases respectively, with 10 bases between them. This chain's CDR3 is CASSMPGLNYGYTF. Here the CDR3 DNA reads TGTGCCAGTAGTATGCCCGGACTGAACTATGGCTACACCTTC.

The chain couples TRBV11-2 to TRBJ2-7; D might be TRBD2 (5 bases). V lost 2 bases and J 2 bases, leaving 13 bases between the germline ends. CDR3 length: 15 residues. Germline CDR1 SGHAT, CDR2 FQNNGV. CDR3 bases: TGTGCCAGCAGCTTATCCCAGCGGATTACCTACGAGCAGTACTTC. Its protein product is CASSLSQRITYEQYF.

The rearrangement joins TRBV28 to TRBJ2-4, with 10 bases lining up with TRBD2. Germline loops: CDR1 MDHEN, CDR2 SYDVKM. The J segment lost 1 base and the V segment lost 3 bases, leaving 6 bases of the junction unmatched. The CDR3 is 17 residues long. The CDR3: CASSFASGSLAKNIQYF. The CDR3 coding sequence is TGTGCCAGCAGTTTTGCTAGCGGGAGCTTGGCCAAAAACATTCAGTACTTC.

The CDR3 bases are TGCAGCGTCAAACAGGTCCAAGAGACCCAGTACTTC. Translated: CSVKQVQETQYF. The chain is built from TRBV29-1 and TRBJ2-5; D is perhaps TRBD1 (5 bases). The CDR3 covers 12 residues. V dropped 6 bases and J dropped 1 base, with 9 bases sitting between them. Germline CDR1 SQVTM, CDR2 ANQGSEA.

In DNA, the CDR3 is TGTGCCATCAGTGAAGGGGCGGCGGGGCAGGCAGATACGCAGTATTTT. Its translation is CAISEGAAGQADTQYF. This sequence joins TRBV10-3 and TRBJ2-3; maybe TRBD2 (6 bases). The germline gives CDR1 ENHRY, CDR2 SYGVKD. Trimming left V 3 bases short and J 4 bases short, with 17 bases between. This CDR3 region has 16 residues.

CDR3 residues: CASSLRQRRGTDTQYF. The CDR3 nucleotides read TGCGCCAGCAGTTTAAGGCAGCGGAGGGGCACAGATACGCAGTATTTT. The chain is built from TRBV5-1 and TRBJ2-3; perhaps TRBD2 as D (6 bases). The CDR3 extends over 16 amino acids. V lost 5 bases and J lost 1, with 17 bases in between. Looked up from germline, CDR1 is SGHRS and CDR2 is YFSETQ.

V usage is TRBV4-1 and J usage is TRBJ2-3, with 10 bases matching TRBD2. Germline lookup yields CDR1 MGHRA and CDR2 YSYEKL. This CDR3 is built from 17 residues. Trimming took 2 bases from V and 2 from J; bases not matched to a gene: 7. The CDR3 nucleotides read TGCGCCAGCAGCCAAATCCCAAGCGGGAGGGCCACAGATACGCAGTATTTT. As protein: CASSQIPSGRATDTQYF.

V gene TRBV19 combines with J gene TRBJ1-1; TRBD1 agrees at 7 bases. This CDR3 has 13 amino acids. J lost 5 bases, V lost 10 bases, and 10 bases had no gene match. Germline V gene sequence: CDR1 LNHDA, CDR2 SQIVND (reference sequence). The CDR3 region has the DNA TGTGCCACCGCCGGGACAGTGGGTACTGAAGCTTTCTTT. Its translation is CATAGTVGTEAFF.

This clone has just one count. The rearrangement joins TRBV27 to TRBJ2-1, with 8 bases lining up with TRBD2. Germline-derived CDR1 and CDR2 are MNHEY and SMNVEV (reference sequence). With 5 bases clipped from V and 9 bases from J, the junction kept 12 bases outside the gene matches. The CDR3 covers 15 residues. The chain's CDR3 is CASSPMGLGGGEQFF. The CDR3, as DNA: TGTGCCAGCAGTCCGATGGGACTAGGTGGTGGTGAGCAGTTCTTC.

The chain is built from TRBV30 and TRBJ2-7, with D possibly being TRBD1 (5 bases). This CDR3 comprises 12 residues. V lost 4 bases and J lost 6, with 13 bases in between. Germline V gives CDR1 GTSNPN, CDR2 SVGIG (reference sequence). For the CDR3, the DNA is TGTGCCTGGACGTCCGGTGGGGCCGAGCAGTACTTC. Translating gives CAWTSGGAEQYF.

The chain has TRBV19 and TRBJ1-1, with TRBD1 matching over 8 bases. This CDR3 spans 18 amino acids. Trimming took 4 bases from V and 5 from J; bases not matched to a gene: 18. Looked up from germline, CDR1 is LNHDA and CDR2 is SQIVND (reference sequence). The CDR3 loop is CASSRVSGGERLETEAFF. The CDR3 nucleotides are TGTGCCAGTAGTAGGGTTTCAGGGGGCGAGAGGTTGGAAACTGAAGCTTTCTTT.

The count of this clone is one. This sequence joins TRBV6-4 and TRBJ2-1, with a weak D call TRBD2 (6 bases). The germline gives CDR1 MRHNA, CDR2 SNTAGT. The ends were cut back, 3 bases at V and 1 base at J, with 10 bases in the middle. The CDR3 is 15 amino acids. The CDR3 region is CASSEMSGSYNEQFF. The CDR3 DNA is TGTGCCAGCAGTGAAATGAGCGGGTCCTACAATGAGCAGTTCTTC.

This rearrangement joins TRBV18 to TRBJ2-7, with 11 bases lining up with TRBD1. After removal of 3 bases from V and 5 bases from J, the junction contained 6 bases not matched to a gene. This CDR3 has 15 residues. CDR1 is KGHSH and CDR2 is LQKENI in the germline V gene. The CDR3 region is CASSPDRGRTNEQYF. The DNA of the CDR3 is TGTGCCAGCTCACCGGACAGGGGGCGGACTAACGAGCAGTACTTC.

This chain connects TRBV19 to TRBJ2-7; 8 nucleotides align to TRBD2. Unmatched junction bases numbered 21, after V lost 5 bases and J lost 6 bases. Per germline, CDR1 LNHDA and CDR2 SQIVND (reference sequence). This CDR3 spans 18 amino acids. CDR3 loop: CASSPLDTGSGSWLEQYF. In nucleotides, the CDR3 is TGTGCCAGTAGTCCACTGGATACCGGCAGCGGGAGTTGGCTCGAGCAGTACTTC.